These 28 T cell receptor beta chains share one sample of origin, sequenced in a study of blood T cell repertoires in COVID-19. TCRdb keeps only in-frame clones here, not all; method: immunoSEQ multiplex PCR. The sample has roughly 250,000 clones; approximately 79% are singletons. The sequenced sample consisted of peripheral blood. These receptors were collected from a woman aged 40-49 years with active or convalescent COVID-19.

V usage is TRBV3-1 (or the pseudogene TRBV3-2) and J usage is TRBJ1-1; D possibly corresponds to TRBD1 (6 bases). The CDR3 has 14 amino acids. Looked up from germline, CDR1 is LGHDT and CDR2 is YNNKEL (reference sequence). Trimming stripped 3 bases from V and 1 base from J, with 9 bases between. The CDR3 is CASSHRGANTEAFF. As DNA, the CDR3 is TGTGCCAGCAGCCACAGGGGCGCGAACACTGAAGCTTTCTTT.

The chain couples TRBV21-1 to TRBJ2-1; the table's D call TRBD2 went unverified against the DNA. TRBV21-1 represents a pseudogene. This CDR3 is 20 amino acids long. CDR3 loop: CASSRGTSGGARCSYNEQFF. In DNA, the CDR3 is TGTGCCAGCAGCAGAGGTACTAGCGGGGGGGCCCGTTGCTCCTACAATGAGCAGTTCTTC.

The rearrangement uses TRBV5-1 and TRBJ2-1; 8 bases map to TRBD2. Germline CDR1 reads SGHRS; CDR2 reads YFSETQ. After removal of 5 bases from V and 5 bases from J, the junction contained 9 bases not matched to a gene. The length of the CDR3 is 15 residues. CDR3 coding DNA: TGCGCCAGCAGGAACGAAGCGGGGGCCCACAATGAGCAGTTCTTC. Translating gives CASRNEAGAHNEQFF.

The genes are TRBV7-6 and TRBJ2-5; TRBD2 aligns across 7 bases. Trimming took 3 bases from V and 4 from J; bases not matched to a gene: 8. The germline CDR1 and CDR2 sequences are SGHVS and FNYEAQ. The CDR3 consists of 15 residues. In DNA, the CDR3 is TGTGCCAGCAGCTTGTCCTTCGGCGGGGGAGAGACCCAGTACTTC. Translated, it gives CASSLSFGGGETQYF. Variable domain in full (rest from reference TRBV7-6 and TRBJ2-5): GAGVSQSPRYKVTKRGQDVALRCDPISGHVSLYWYRQALGQGPEFLTYFNYEAQQDKSGLPNDRFSAERPEGSISTLTIQRTEQRDSAMYRCASSLSFGGGETQYFGPGTRLLVL.

The V call is TRBV28, the J call TRBJ2-4; a possible D gene is TRBD1 (6 bases). Trimming cost V 3 bases and J 15 bases, with 15 bases left between them. The CDR3 is 12 amino acids. Germline V gives CDR1 MDHEN, CDR2 SYDVKM. CDR3 protein: CASSFDRTLWYF. Written as DNA, the CDR3 is TGTGCCAGCAGTTTTGACAGGACGTTATGGTACTTC.

The chain links TRBV5-1 to TRBJ2-1; no firm D call. Trimming pared 0 bases from V and 3 bases from J, leaving 7 bases between. This CDR3 spans 14 amino acids. CDR1 is SGHRS and CDR2 is YFSETQ in the germline V gene. The CDR3 bases are TGCGCCAGCAGCTTGGCCTTCAGCTACAATGAGCAGTTCTTC. Its translation is CASSLAFSYNEQFF.

The chain combines TRBV28 with TRBJ2-2, with 9 bases lining up with TRBD1. The CDR3 covers 14 residues. Germline values: CDR1 MDHEN, CDR2 SYDVKM. V lost 9 bases, J lost 2 bases, and 4 bases stayed unmatched. As DNA, the CDR3 is TGTGCCAGTAGACAGGGGGGAAACACCGGGGAGCTGTTTTTT. It encodes CASRQGGNTGELFF.

This chain uses TRBV11-3 with TRBJ2-2; D remains unclear. The V gene's germline CDR1 is SGHNT and CDR2 YENEEA. The CDR3 contains 14 residues. V lost 1 base and J lost 1, with 4 bases in between. The DNA for the CDR3 is TGTGCCAGCAGCTTAGCGGGGAACACCGGGGAGCTGTTTTTT. This encodes CASSLAGNTGELFF.

The chain is built from TRBV7-8 and TRBJ2-1; D is perhaps TRBD1 (6 bases). Trimming removed 1 base from V and 6 bases from J, with 13 bases in between. The CDR3 is 15 residues long. Germline lookup yields CDR1 SGHVS and CDR2 FQNEAQ. Here the CDR3 DNA reads TGTGCCAGCAGCTTAGAACAGGGAAGGCTCAATGAGCAGTTCTTC. Amino acid sequence: CASSLEQGRLNEQFF.

This chain's CDR3 is CASSDYRGGGTEAFF. In DNA form, the CDR3 reads TGTGCCAGCAGTGACTACAGGGGTGGGGGCACTGAAGCTTTCTTT. The chain carries TRBV25-1 and TRBJ1-1; 7 nucleotides match TRBD1. J was trimmed by 4 bases and V by 3 bases; bases with no gene match: 8. CDR1 MGHDK and CDR2 SYGVNS come from the germline V gene. The CDR3 totals 15 residues.

This clone appeared a few times. V is TRBV5-1 and J is TRBJ2-1; possible D gene TRBD1, 5 bases. The CDR3 loop spans 16 amino acids. The V gene's germline CDR1 is SGHRS and CDR2 YFSETQ. V gave up 1 base and J gave up 1 base, with 12 bases separating them. CDR3 DNA: TGCGCCAGCAGCTTGTCTTTGGGGCGGTCCTACAATGAGCAGTTCTTC. Protein sequence: CASSLSLGRSYNEQFF.

The chain links TRBV11-2 to TRBJ1-1; D is perhaps TRBD1 (5 bases). Trimming took 6 bases from V and 1 from J, leaving 12 bases between them. CDR1 is SGHAT, CDR2 FQNNGV, per germline. CDR3 size: 14 residues. Here the CDR3 reads CASRPLQGNTEAFF. CDR3 in DNA: TGTGCCAGCAGACCTCTTCAGGGGAACACTGAAGCTTTCTTT.

This chain uses TRBV5-4 with TRBJ2-7, with unresolved D. Trimming pared 0 bases from V and 2 bases from J, leaving 18 bases between. This CDR3 spans 17 amino acids. CDR1 and CDR2 from the germline V gene are SGHNT and YYREEE (reference sequence). CDR3 DNA: TGTGCCAGCAGCTTGGGTTCCCGGGTCCCCTATACCTACGAGCAGTACTTC. Amino acids: CASSLGSRVPYTYEQYF.

V is TRBV6-5 and J is TRBJ2-6; weak D call: TRBD2 (5 bases). V lost 7 bases and J lost 0, with 10 bases in between. Germline V CDR1 and CDR2: MNHEY, SVGAGI. The CDR3 is 15 residues long. CDR3 sequence reads: CASTVGSSGANVLTF. CDR3 nucleotide sequence: TGTGCCAGCACAGTTGGGAGCTCTGGGGCCAACGTCCTGACTTTC.

Points on this clone: A much more abundant neighbour one base away suggests this may be a read error. The chain has TRBV7-9 and TRBJ1-5, with D possibly matching TRBD1 (5 bases). CDR1 is SEHNR, CDR2 FQNEAQ, per germline (reference sequence). CDR3 length: 14 amino acids. The ends were cut back, 5 bases at V and 5 bases at J, with 13 bases in the middle. The CDR3 nucleotides are TGTGCCAGCAGCCCGGCGGGGGGGGATCAGCCCCAGCATTTT. Translated: CASSPAGGDQPQHF.

The CDR3 here is CASKDSGVSQPQHF. The CDR3 nucleotides are TGTGCCAGCAAGGACTCAGGGGTTAGTCAGCCCCAGCATTTT. V gene TRBV2 combines with J gene TRBJ1-5; possible D gene TRBD1, 6 bases. CDR3 length equals 14 residues. V dropped 7 bases and J dropped 6 bases, with 16 bases sitting between them. CDR1 and CDR2 (germline): SNHLY, FYNNEI.

The rearrangement uses TRBV3-1 (or the pseudogene TRBV3-2) and TRBJ2-2, with D maybe TRBD1 (6 bases). The germline V and J ends were trimmed by 4 bases and 7 bases, with 22 bases remaining between them. The length of the CDR3 is 17 residues. Germline V CDR1 and CDR2: LGHDT, YNNKEL (reference sequence). The CDR3 reads CASSPRGQGSRSGELFF. CDR3 nucleotides: TGTGCCAGCAGCCCCCGAGGTCAGGGGTCCCGGAGCGGGGAGCTGTTTTTT.

J is TRBJ1-4 and V is TRBV11-2; maybe TRBD1 (6 bases). The germline gives CDR1 SGHAT, CDR2 FQNNGV. V was cut by 1 base and J by 16 bases, with 16 bases left in between. This CDR3 spans 13 amino acids. The CDR3 nucleotides read TGTGCCAGCAGCTTAGGGTTCCGACAGGCTCCGTTTTTT. Translated, it gives CASSLGFRQAPFF.

The rearrangement uses TRBV9 and TRBJ2-3, with TRBD1 matching over 8 bases. Trimming cost V 3 bases and J 5 bases; bases outside gene matches: 2. The CDR3 is made up of 13 amino acids. Germline assignment: CDR1 SGDLS and CDR2 YYNGEE. CDR3 amino acids: CASSDTGGDTQYF. CDR3 coding DNA: TGTGCCAGCAGCGATACAGGGGGAGATACGCAGTATTTT.

The V and J genes are TRBV7-9 and TRBJ1-6, with 8 bases aligning to TRBD1. V shed 0 bases, J shed 9 bases, and the junction held 4 bases outside the gene matches. The length of the CDR3 is 15 residues. Germline V gives CDR1 SEHNR, CDR2 FQNEAQ (reference sequence). As DNA, the CDR3 is TGTGCCAGCAGCTTAGCCTCAGGGGGCAGTTCACCCCTCCACTTT. It is translated as CASSLASGGSSPLHF.

The rearrangement joins TRBV28 to TRBJ2-3; TRBD1 is a possible D gene (5 bases). From germline, CDR1 is MDHEN and CDR2 SYDVKM. Trimming cost V 2 bases and J 3 bases, with 9 bases left between them. CDR3 length: 14 amino acids. The CDR3 DNA is TGTGCCAGCAGTTTAATCAGGGCAACAGATACGCAGTATTTT. As protein: CASSLIRATDTQYF.

This clone has just a few counts. This chain uses TRBV5-4 with TRBJ1-5; D is ambiguous. There are 13 residues in the CDR3. V lost 0 bases to trimming and J lost 5 bases, with 6 bases between them. Germline V lookup: CDR1 SGHNT, CDR2 YYREEE (reference sequence). The DNA for the CDR3 is TGTGCCAGCAGCTTGGACCACTATCAGCCCCAGCATTTT. It specifies CASSLDHYQPQHF.

V usage is TRBV30 and J usage is TRBJ1-1; no clear D. The ends were cut back, 0 bases at V and 11 bases at J, with 13 bases in the middle. Germline V lookup: CDR1 GTSNPN, CDR2 SVGIG (reference sequence). This CDR3 is built from 12 residues. CDR3 bases: TGTGCCTGGAGTGTCATCCGAGCCAGGGCTTTCTTT. Translating gives CAWSVIRARAFF. Using reference TRBV30 and TRBJ1-1 for the parts outside the CDR3, the full variable domain is SQTIHQWPATLVQPVGSPLSLECTVEGTSNPNLYWYRQAAGRGLQLLFYSVGIGQISSEVPQNLSASRPQDRQFILSSKKLLLSDSGFYLCAWSVIRARAFFGQGTRLTVV.

The DNA for the CDR3 is TGTGCCAGCCGGGCAGAGGGGGTGGGGGCGTTTGGCTACACCTTC. It translates to CASRAEGVGAFGYTF. The rearrangement uses TRBV2 and TRBJ1-2, with a weak D call TRBD1 (6 bases). Germline V gene sequence: CDR1 SNHLY, CDR2 FYNNEI. The CDR3 spans 15 residues. Trimming took off 8 bases at V and 7 bases at J, with 23 bases between the two ends.

This chain joins TRBV3-1 (or the pseudogene TRBV3-2) and TRBJ2-3; 7 bases map to TRBD2. Germline-derived CDR1 and CDR2 are LGHDT and YNNKEL (reference sequence). The CDR3 totals 17 residues. Trimming cost V 0 bases and J 5 bases; bases outside gene matches: 11. The CDR3, as DNA: TGTGCCAGCAGCCAAGAAATTCGGGGTAGCGGGTTAGATACGCAGTATTTT. Protein product: CASSQEIRGSGLDTQYF.

The chain recombines TRBV7-2 with TRBJ2-2, with D perhaps TRBD1 (7 bases). Trimming took 5 bases from V and 8 from J, leaving 18 bases between them. There are 15 residues in the CDR3. From germline, CDR1 is SGHTA and CDR2 FQGNSA. The DNA of the CDR3 is TGTGCCAGCAGCCCCCAGGGGGGACAGACGGGGGAGCTGTTTTTT. Amino acids: CASSPQGGQTGELFF.

The rearrangement links TRBV7-3 to TRBJ1-6; 8 nucleotides agree with TRBD1. J lost 13 bases, V lost 4 bases, and 9 bases had no gene match. The length of the CDR3 is 14 residues. Germline CDR1 is SGHTA and CDR2 is FQGTGA. The CDR3 nucleotides read TGTGCCAGCAGCTCCGGACAGGGACTGAGGCCCCTCCACTTT. Protein product: CASSSGQGLRPLHF.

V and J are TRBV19 and TRBJ1-1; D is undetermined. Germline values: CDR1 LNHDA, CDR2 SQIVND (reference sequence). V shed 3 bases and J shed 2 bases, with 7 bases lying between them. The length of the CDR3 is 13 residues. CDR3 residues: CASSMGTNTEAFF. The DNA of the CDR3 is TGTGCCAGTAGTATGGGCACAAACACTGAAGCTTTCTTT.